The source of this T cell receptor (beta chain) is a study of T cells in Graves' hyperthyroidism and ophthalmopathy. Amplified TCR beta CDR3 regions derived from RNA transcripts. Using the HTBI primer set, a first-round RT-PCR was run on the TCR CDR3. TCRdb reprocessed the multiplex PCR reads via MiXCR and lists one record per CDR3 protein. In the table there are roughly 580,000 distinct CDR3 sequences, more than 45% of which are singletons. V gave up 0 bases and J gave up 5 bases, with 10 bases separating them. The CDR3 spans 14 residues. From germline, CDR1 is SGHDN and CDR2 FVKESK. The sequenced material came from peripheral blood or thyroid tissue (not recorded which). The origin of this receptor is a woman between 18 and 30 years old with Graves' hyperthyroidism. V usage is TRBV14 and J usage is TRBJ2-5; no reliable D call. The DNA for the CDR3 is TGTGCCAGCAGCCAAGATATTCCGAAGGAGACCCAGTACTTC. Its protein is CASSQDIPKETQYF.